These 27 T cell receptor beta chains originate from one sample sequenced in a study of blood T cell repertoires in COVID-19. Sequencing used immunoSEQ multiplex PCR; TCRdb keeps in-frame clones, though not all of them. The repertoire includes 100,000 to 150,000 clones, roughly three quarters of them detected once, and 35% to 40% sits in the top ten. Sequenced sample: peripheral blood. Receptors originate from a man aged 35 to 55 with active or convalescent COVID-19.

In DNA form, the CDR3 reads TGTGCCACCAGTGATCCCGGGACAGCCTACAATGAGCAGTTCTTC. Translation gives CATSDPGTAYNEQFF. The rearrangement joins TRBV24-1 to TRBJ2-1; 7 nucleotides match TRBD1. Losses at the gene ends were 3 bases for V and 2 bases for J; bases not matched to a gene: 3. From germline, CDR1 is KGHDR and CDR2 SFDVKD. CDR3 length: 15 amino acids.

V usage is TRBV5-1 and J usage is TRBJ1-1; D is perhaps TRBD1 (5 bases). The CDR3 is 16 amino acids. Germline CDR1 SGHRS, CDR2 YFSETQ. V was clipped by 2 bases and J by 4 bases, with 18 bases between them. CDR3 protein: CASSLRGGGSGTEAFF. CDR3 in DNA: TGCGCCAGCAGCTTAAGGGGAGGAGGGTCGGGCACTGAAGCTTTCTTT.

The chain employs TRBV6-5 and TRBJ1-2; D may be TRBD1 (5 bases). The V end lost 7 bases, the J end lost 4 bases, and 13 bases lay between the germline ends. CDR1 and CDR2 from the germline V gene are MNHEY and SVGAGI. The CDR3 runs to 13 residues. CDR3 residues: CASNKSGIYGYTF. CDR3 coding DNA: TGTGCCAGCAACAAGTCAGGGATCTATGGCTACACCTTC.

The rearrangement links TRBV4-1 to TRBJ1-2; TRBD1 is a possible D gene (5 bases). The V gene lost 3 bases and the J gene lost 7 bases, with 18 bases spanning the gap. This CDR3 has 15 residues. Germline assignment: CDR1 MGHRA and CDR2 YSYEKL. The CDR3 loop reads CASSHGMGGSSGYTF. CDR3 bases: TGCGCCAGCAGCCACGGAATGGGGGGTAGTAGTGGCTACACCTTC.

The V call is TRBV13, the J call TRBJ1-5, with D perhaps matching TRBD1 (6 bases). The CDR3 runs to 17 residues. Germline CDR1 and CDR2: PRHDT and FYEKMQ (reference sequence). The V and J ends lost 1 base and 7 bases respectively, with 20 bases between them. The CDR3 DNA reads as TGTGCCAGCAGCTTAGTCGGGGAACAGGGCCAGGGGCAGCCCCAGCATTTT. This translates into CASSLVGEQGQGQPQHF.

V usage is TRBV5-6 and J usage is TRBJ1-6, with D uncertain. Per the germline V gene, CDR1 is SGHDT and CDR2 is YYEEEE. The CDR3 extends over 19 amino acids. V was trimmed by 2 bases and J by 0 bases, leaving 18 bases between them. This CDR3 is CASSFRGSGASSYNSPLHF. CDR3 bases: TGTGCCAGCAGCTTTAGAGGGTCAGGTGCCAGCTCCTATAATTCACCCCTCCACTTT.

The chain uses TRBV2 and TRBJ2-3; TRBD2 might be the D (6 bases). V lost 6 bases, J lost 3 bases, and 10 bases lay in between. CDR1 and CDR2 (germline): SNHLY, FYNNEI. The CDR3 spans 13 residues. CDR3 sequence (DNA): TGTGCCAGCAGATGGGCGGGGACAGATACGCAGTATTTT. Residues: CASRWAGTDTQYF. Together with reference TRBV2 and TRBJ2-3, the CDR3 gives the full variable domain: EPEVTQTPSHQVTQMGQEVILRCVPISNHLYFYWYRQILGQKVEFLVSFYNNEISEKSEIFDDQFSVERPDGSNFTLKIRSTKLEDSAMYFCASRWAGTDTQYFGPGTRLTVL.

The chain carries TRBV29-1 and TRBJ1-1, with D maybe TRBD1 (5 bases). V was trimmed by 3 bases and J by 1 base, leaving 9 bases between them. Per the germline V gene, CDR1 is SQVTM and CDR2 is ANQGSEA. The CDR3 spans 13 residues. The CDR3 DNA reads TGCAGCGTTGATACCGGGGGGAACACTGAAGCTTTCTTT. This sequence encodes CSVDTGGNTEAFF. The variable domain in full, with the rest retrieved from reference TRBV29-1 and TRBJ1-1, is SAVISQKPSRDICQRGTSLTIQCQVDSQVTMMFWYRQQPGQSLTLIATANQGSEATYESGFVIDKFPISRPNLTFSTLTVSNMSPEDSSIYLCSVDTGGNTEAFFGQGTRLTVV.

The chain combines TRBV18 with TRBJ2-3; possible D gene TRBD2, 5 bases. The CDR3 totals 15 residues. Trimming left V 3 bases short and J 6 bases short, with 16 bases between. Germline loops: CDR1 KGHSH, CDR2 LQKENI. This CDR3 is CASSPPGGSFDTQYF. The CDR3 bases are TGTGCCAGCTCACCCCCAGGCGGGTCCTTTGATACGCAGTATTTT.

This chain connects TRBV19 to TRBJ1-5; weak D call: TRBD1 (6 bases). The V end lost 0 bases, the J end lost 6 bases, and 12 bases lay between the germline ends. Germline V gene lookup returns CDR1 LNHDA and CDR2 SQIVND (reference sequence). The CDR3 extends over 15 amino acids. The CDR3 nucleotides read TGTGCCAGTAGTATAGAGGGGGGGCCGGGTCAGCCCCAGCATTTT. This sequence encodes CASSIEGGPGQPQHF.

V is TRBV28 and J is TRBJ1-5; D possibly corresponds to TRBD1 (6 bases). V was trimmed by 6 bases and J by 0 bases, leaving 21 bases between them. The CDR3 loop spans 18 amino acids. Germline V gives CDR1 MDHEN, CDR2 SYDVKM. The CDR3 here is CASRILGAGEGSNQPQHF. DNA for the CDR3: TGTGCCAGCAGAATCCTAGGGGCAGGGGAGGGTAGCAATCAGCCCCAGCATTTT.

V and J are TRBV3-1 (or the pseudogene TRBV3-2) and TRBJ1-2, with unresolved D. V was pared by 6 bases and J by 1 base, with 9 bases between. Germline V gives CDR1 LGHDT, CDR2 YNNKEL (reference sequence). The CDR3 contains 13 residues. CDR3 sequence reads: CASSFDINYGYTF. CDR3 nucleotide sequence: TGTGCCAGCAGTTTCGACATTAACTATGGCTACACCTTC.

The CDR3 here is CASGLVGAVAYNEQFF. In DNA, the CDR3 is TGTGCTAGTGGTTTGGTGGGGGCCGTGGCCTACAATGAGCAGTTCTTC. The V gene is TRBV12-5, the J gene TRBJ2-1; D is possibly TRBD1 (6 bases). Trimming cost V 0 bases and J 2 bases, with 11 bases left between them. The length of the CDR3 is 16 residues. Germline V CDR1 and CDR2: LGHNT, FRNRAP.

The chain has TRBV19 and TRBJ1-3; the D gene is possibly TRBD1 (5 bases). Between the trimmed V and J ends, which lost 10 bases and 3 bases, there was a span of 19 bases. Looked up from germline, CDR1 is LNHDA and CDR2 is SQIVND (reference sequence). The length of the CDR3 is 15 residues. Here the CDR3 reads CATQRRGRFGNTIYF. In nucleotides, the CDR3 is TGTGCCACCCAACGAAGGGGCCGGTTTGGAAACACCATATATTTT.

The rearrangement links TRBV4-1 to TRBJ1-5, with TRBD1 as a possible D gene (6 bases). The germline V gene encodes CDR1 MGHRA and CDR2 YSYEKL. V was shortened by 1 base and J by 4 bases, with 11 bases between the two germline ends. This CDR3 contains 15 residues. In nucleotides, the CDR3 is TGCGCCAGCAGCCAAGGGGGAGGGGGAAATCAGCCCCAGCATTTT. This translates into CASSQGGGGNQPQHF.

J is TRBJ2-7 and V is TRBV5-5; 8 nucleotides line up with TRBD1. Germline V gives CDR1 SGHKS, CDR2 YYEKEE (reference sequence). J lost 5 bases, V lost 4 bases, and 5 bases had no gene match. There are 13 residues in the CDR3. This chain's CDR3 is CASSQGAENEQYF. DNA of the CDR3: TGTGCCAGCAGCCAGGGGGCTGAAAACGAGCAGTACTTC.

The CDR3 reads CASSQGSSGTRQFF. CDR3 DNA: TGTGCCAGCAGCCAAGGATCTAGCGGGACGAGGCAGTTCTTC. V gene TRBV3-1 (or the pseudogene TRBV3-2) combines with J gene TRBJ2-1; 9 bases are shared with TRBD2. The CDR3 runs 14 residues. Germline V gene data show CDR1 as LGHDT and CDR2 as YNNKEL (reference sequence). With V trimmed by 1 base and J by 12 bases, 7 bases remained unmatched.

The V and J genes are TRBV21-1 and TRBJ2-2; TRBD2 is the table's D call, not checked against the DNA. TRBV21-1 is a pseudogene locus. This CDR3 spans 17 amino acids. DNA of the CDR3: TGTGCCAGCAGCAAGACTAGCGGGACTTTAGGCACCGGGGAGCTGTTTTTT. Protein sequence: CASSKTSGTLGTGELFF.

This clone was observed once. V usage is TRBV2 and J usage is TRBJ1-3, with D unclear. The CDR3 spans 14 residues. Germline V gene data show CDR1 as SNHLY and CDR2 as FYNNEI. Trimming took 6 bases from V and 4 from J, leaving 13 bases between them. CDR3 DNA: TGTGCCAGCAGAAACAGTGGTTCCGGAAACACCATATATTTT. It codes for CASRNSGSGNTIYF. Drawing the rest from reference TRBV2 and TRBJ1-3, the complete variable domain is EPEVTQTPSHQVTQMGQEVILRCVPISNHLYFYWYRQILGQKVEFLVSFYNNEISEKSEIFDDQFSVERPDGSNFTLKIRSTKLEDSAMYFCASRNSGSGNTIYFGEGSWLTVV.

The chain recombines TRBV28 with TRBJ1-2; D is unresolved. This CDR3 region has 14 residues. V dropped 3 bases and J dropped 0 bases, with 8 bases sitting between them. Per germline, CDR1 MDHEN and CDR2 SYDVKM. The CDR3 DNA sequence: TGTGCCAGCAGTTTGCGGTTCACTAACTATGGCTACACCTTC. Its translation: CASSLRFTNYGYTF.

This clone was found once. This chain connects TRBV6-2 or TRBV6-3 to TRBJ2-2; 8 nucleotides agree with TRBD1. J gave up 2 bases and V 4 bases, and 6 bases lay outside the gene matches. CDR3 length: 16 amino acids. From germline, CDR1 is MNHEY and CDR2 SVGEGT. CDR3 sequence (DNA): TGTGCCAGCAGTTCTCACAGGGGGACCAACACCGGGGAGCTGTTTTTT. Amino acid sequence: CASSSHRGTNTGELFF.

CDR3 loop: CASSSNRGTEAFF. DNA for the CDR3: TGTGCCAGTAGTTCCAACAGGGGCACTGAAGCTTTCTTT. The chain employs TRBV19 and TRBJ1-1, with 7 bases identical to TRBD1. Looked up from germline, CDR1 is LNHDA and CDR2 is SQIVND (reference sequence). Losses at the gene ends were 5 bases for V and 4 bases for J; bases not matched to a gene: 4. The CDR3 is made up of 13 amino acids.

The gene calls are TRBV5-4 and TRBJ1-2; D remains unclear. Germline V gives CDR1 SGHNT, CDR2 YYREEE (reference sequence). The CDR3 contains 15 residues. V shed 1 base and J shed 1 base, with 11 bases lying between them. CDR3 coding DNA: TGTGCCAGCAGCTTGAACGGGGTCCATAACTATGGCTACACCTTC. Translated, it gives CASSLNGVHNYGYTF. The full variable domain, rest sourced from reference TRBV5-4 and TRBJ1-2, is ETGVTQSPTHLIKTRGQQVTLRCSSQSGHNTVSWYQQALGQGPQFIFQYYREEENGRGNFPPRFSGLQFPNYSSELNVNALELDDSALYLCASSLNGVHNYGYTFGSGTRLTVV.

This sequence joins TRBV27 and TRBJ2-1; the match to TRBD2 covers 10 bases. This CDR3 is built from 14 residues. CDR1 is MNHEY and CDR2 is SMNVEV in the germline V gene (reference sequence). V gave up 8 bases and J gave up 9 bases; unmatched junction bases: 10. The CDR3 DNA reads TGTGCCAGCCTAGCGGGGGTCTCAAGCGGTGAGCAGTTCTTC. This codes for CASLAGVSSGEQFF.

The chain joins TRBV11-3 to TRBJ1-1; D is unresolved. Deletions cut 0 bases from V and 6 bases from J, with 11 bases between. The CDR3 is made up of 14 amino acids. CDR1 and CDR2 from the germline V gene are SGHNT and YENEEA. As DNA, the CDR3 is TGTGCCAGCAGCTTAGAGAGCGGGAGGCCTGAAGCTTTCTTT. The encoded protein is CASSLESGRPEAFF.

The chain has TRBV19 and TRBJ2-3; weak D call: TRBD2 (5 bases). There are 14 residues in the CDR3. The germline CDR1 and CDR2 sequences are LNHDA and SQIVND (reference sequence). V gave up 8 bases and J gave up 3 bases, with 15 bases separating them. The CDR3, as DNA: TGTGCCAGTGCTCCCGGTCCGGGGACAGATACGCAGTATTTT. Its protein is CASAPGPGTDTQYF.

The rearrangement uses TRBV18 and TRBJ2-2, with no clear D. The CDR3 spans 18 residues. V was cut by 3 bases and J by 0 bases, with 17 bases left in between. Germline lookup yields CDR1 KGHSH and CDR2 LQKENI. For the CDR3, the DNA is TGTGCCAGCTCACCTAAGGCCAGGTTTGACGCGAACACCGGGGAGCTGTTTTTT. This sequence encodes CASSPKARFDANTGELFF.